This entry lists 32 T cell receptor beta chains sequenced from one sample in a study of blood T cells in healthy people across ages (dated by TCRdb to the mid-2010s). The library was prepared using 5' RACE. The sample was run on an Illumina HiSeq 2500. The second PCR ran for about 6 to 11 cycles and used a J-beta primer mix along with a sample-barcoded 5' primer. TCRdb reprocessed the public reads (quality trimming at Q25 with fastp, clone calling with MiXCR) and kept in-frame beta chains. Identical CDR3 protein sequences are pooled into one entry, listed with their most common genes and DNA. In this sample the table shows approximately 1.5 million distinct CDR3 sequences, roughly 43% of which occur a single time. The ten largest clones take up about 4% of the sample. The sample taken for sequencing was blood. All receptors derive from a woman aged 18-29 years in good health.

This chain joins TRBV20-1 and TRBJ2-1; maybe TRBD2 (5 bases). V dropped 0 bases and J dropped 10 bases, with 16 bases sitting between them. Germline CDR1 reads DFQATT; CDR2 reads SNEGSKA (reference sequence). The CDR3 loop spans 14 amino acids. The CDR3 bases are TGCAGTGCTAGAGATCCAAGGTCGGCGGGCGAGCAGTTCTTC. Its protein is CSARDPRSAGEQFF.

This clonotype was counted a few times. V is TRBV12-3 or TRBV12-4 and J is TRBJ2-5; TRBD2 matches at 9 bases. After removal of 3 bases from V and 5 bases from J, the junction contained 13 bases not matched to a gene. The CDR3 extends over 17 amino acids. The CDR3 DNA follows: TGTGCCAGCAGTTTGGAGACTAGCGGCTTCGGAAGGGAGACCCAGTACTTC. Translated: CASSLETSGFGRETQYF.

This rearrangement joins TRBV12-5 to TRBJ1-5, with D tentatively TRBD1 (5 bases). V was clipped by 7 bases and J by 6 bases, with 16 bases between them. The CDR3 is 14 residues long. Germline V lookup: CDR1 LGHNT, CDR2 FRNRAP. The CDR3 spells CASAHVGEGQPQHF. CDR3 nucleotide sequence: TGTGCTAGTGCACATGTGGGGGAAGGTCAGCCCCAGCATTTT. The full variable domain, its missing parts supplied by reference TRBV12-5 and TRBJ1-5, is DARVTQTPRHKVTEMGQEVTMRCQPILGHNTVFWYRQTMMQGLELLAYFRNRAPLDDSGMPKDRFSAEMPDATLATLKIQPSEPRDSAVYFCASAHVGEGQPQHFGDGTRLSIL.

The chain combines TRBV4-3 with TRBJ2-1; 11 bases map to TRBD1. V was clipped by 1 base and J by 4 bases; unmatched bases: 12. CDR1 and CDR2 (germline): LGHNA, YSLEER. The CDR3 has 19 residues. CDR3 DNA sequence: TGCGCCAGCAGCCAAGTCTACGCCGGGACAGGGGGAGCATACAATGAGCAGTTCTTC. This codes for CASSQVYAGTGGAYNEQFF.

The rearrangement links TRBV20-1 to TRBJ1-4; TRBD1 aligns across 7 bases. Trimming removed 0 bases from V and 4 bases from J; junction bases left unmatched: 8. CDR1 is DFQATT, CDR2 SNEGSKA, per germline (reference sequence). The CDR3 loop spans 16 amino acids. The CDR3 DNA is TGCAGTGCTAGAGATCAGGGGGGCCAACTTAATGAAAAACTGTTTTTT. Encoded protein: CSARDQGGQLNEKLFF.

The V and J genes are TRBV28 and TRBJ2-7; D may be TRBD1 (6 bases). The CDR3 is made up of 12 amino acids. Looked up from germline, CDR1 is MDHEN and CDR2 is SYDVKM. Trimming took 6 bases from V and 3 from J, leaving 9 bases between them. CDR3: CASRGHVYEQYF. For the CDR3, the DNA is TGTGCCAGCAGGGGACATGTCTACGAGCAGTACTTC. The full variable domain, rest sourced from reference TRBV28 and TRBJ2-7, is DVKVTQSSRYLVKRTGEKVFLECVQDMDHENMFWYRQDPGLGLRLIYFSYDVKMKEKGDIPEGYSVSREKKERFSLILESASTNQTSMYLCASRGHVYEQYFGPGTRLTVT.

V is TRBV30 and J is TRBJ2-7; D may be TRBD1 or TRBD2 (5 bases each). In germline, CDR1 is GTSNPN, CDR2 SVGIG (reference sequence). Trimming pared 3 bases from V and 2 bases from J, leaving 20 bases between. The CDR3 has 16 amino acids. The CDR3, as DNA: TGTGCCTGGAGCCCCCTCGGGGCAGGTAATACCTACGAGCAGTACTTC. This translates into CAWSPLGAGNTYEQYF.

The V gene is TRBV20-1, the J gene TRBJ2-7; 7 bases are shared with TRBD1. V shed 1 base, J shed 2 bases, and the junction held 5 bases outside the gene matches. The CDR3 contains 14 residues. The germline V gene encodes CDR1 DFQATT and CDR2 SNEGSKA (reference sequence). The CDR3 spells CSARVLGGTYEQYF. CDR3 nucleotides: TGCAGTGCTAGAGTTCTAGGGGGCACCTACGAGCAGTACTTC.

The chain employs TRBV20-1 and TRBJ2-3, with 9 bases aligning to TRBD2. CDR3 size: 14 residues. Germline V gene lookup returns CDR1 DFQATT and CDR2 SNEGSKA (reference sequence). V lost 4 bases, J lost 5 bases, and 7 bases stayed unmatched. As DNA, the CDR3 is TGCAGTGCTATGGCTAGCGGGGAGATAGATACGCAGTATTTT. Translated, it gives CSAMASGEIDTQYF.

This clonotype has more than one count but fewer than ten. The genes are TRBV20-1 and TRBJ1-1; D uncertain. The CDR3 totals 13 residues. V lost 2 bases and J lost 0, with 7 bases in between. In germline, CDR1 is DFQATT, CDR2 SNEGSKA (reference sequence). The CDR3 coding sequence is TGCAGTGCTAGACAGGCCTTGAACACTGAAGCTTTCTTT. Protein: CSARQALNTEAFF.

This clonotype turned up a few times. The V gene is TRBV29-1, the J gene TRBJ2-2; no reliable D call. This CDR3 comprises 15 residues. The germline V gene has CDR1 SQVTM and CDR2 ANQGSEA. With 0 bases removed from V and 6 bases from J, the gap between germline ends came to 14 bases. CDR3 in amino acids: CSVEDRRVEAGELFF. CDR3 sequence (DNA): TGCAGCGTTGAAGATCGAAGGGTTGAAGCCGGGGAGCTGTTTTTT.

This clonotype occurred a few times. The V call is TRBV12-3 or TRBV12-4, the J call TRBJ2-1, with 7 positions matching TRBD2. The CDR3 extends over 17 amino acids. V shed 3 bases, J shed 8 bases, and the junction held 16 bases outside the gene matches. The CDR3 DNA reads TGTGCCAGCAGTTTGTGGAGGAGGAGCGGGACCTCGGATGAGCAGTTCTTC. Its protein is CASSLWRRSGTSDEQFF.

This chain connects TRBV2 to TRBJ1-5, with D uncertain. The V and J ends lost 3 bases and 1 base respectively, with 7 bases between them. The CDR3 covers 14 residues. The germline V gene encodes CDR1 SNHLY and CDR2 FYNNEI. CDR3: CASSDGLSNQPQHF. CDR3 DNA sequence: TGTGCCAGCAGTGACGGGCTGAGCAATCAGCCCCAGCATTTT.

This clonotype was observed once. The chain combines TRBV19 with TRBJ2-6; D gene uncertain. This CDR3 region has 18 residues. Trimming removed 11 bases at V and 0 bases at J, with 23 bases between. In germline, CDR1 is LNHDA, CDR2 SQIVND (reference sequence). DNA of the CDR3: TGTGCCTCGAAGAAGCCTAGAGGCGTCGGCTCTGGGGCCAACGTCCTGACTTTC. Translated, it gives CASKKPRGVGSGANVLTF.

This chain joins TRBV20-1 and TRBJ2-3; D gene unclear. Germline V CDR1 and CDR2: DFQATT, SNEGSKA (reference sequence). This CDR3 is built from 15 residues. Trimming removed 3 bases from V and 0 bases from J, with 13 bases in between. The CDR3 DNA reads TGCAGTGCTAGGCCCCTACTATCCAGCACAGATACGCAGTATTTT. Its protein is CSARPLLSSTDTQYF.

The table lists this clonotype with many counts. CDR3 coding DNA: TGTGCCAGCTCTCAGGGACTAGCGGAGACTAGCACAGATACGCAGTATTTT. It codes for CASSQGLAETSTDTQYF. V and J are TRBV25-1 and TRBJ2-3; 11 bases line up with TRBD2. The CDR3 runs to 17 residues. With V trimmed by 8 bases and J by 0 bases, 10 bases remained unmatched. The germline V gene has CDR1 MGHDK and CDR2 SYGVNS. Complete variable domain (other parts from reference TRBV25-1 and TRBJ2-3): EADIYQTPRYLVIGTGKKITLECSQTMGHDKMYWYQQDPGMELHLIHYSYGVNSTEKGDLSSESTVSRIRTEHFPLTLESARPSHTSQYLCASSQGLAETSTDTQYFGPGTRLTVL.

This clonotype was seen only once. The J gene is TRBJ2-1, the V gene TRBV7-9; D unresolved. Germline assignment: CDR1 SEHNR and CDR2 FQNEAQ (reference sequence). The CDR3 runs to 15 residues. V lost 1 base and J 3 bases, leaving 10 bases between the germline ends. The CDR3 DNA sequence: TGTGCCAGCAGCTTAGGGATAGCTATCTACAATGAGCAGTTCTTC. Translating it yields CASSLGIAIYNEQFF.

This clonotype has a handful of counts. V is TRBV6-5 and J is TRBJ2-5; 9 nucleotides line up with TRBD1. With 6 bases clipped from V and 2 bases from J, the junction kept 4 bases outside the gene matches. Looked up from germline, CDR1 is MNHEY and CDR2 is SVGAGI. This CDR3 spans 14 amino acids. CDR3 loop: CASSDGTGQETQYF. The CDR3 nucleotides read TGTGCCAGCAGCGACGGGACAGGGCAAGAGACCCAGTACTTC.

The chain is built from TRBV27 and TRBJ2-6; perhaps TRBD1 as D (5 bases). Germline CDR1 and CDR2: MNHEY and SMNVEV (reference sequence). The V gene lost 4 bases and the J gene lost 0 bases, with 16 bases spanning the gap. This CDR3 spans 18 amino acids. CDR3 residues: CASSSLTVLGSGANVLTF. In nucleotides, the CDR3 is TGTGCCAGCAGTTCCCTGACAGTCCTGGGCTCTGGGGCCAACGTCCTGACTTTC.

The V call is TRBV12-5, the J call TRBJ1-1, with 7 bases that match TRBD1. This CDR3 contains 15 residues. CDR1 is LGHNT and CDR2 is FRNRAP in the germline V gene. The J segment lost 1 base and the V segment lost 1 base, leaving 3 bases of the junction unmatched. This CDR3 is CASGLGQGSNTEAFF. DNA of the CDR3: TGTGCTAGTGGTTTGGGACAGGGATCGAACACTGAAGCTTTCTTT.

Here the CDR3 DNA reads TGTGCCAGCAGCTTGGTTGGGGGCCACGTCCTGACTTTC. It specifies CASSLVGGHVLTF. This rearrangement joins TRBV5-5 to TRBJ2-6; possibly TRBD1 for D (6 bases). The length of the CDR3 is 13 residues. Germline V gene sequence: CDR1 SGHKS, CDR2 YYEKEE (reference sequence). V shed 0 bases and J shed 11 bases, with 9 bases lying between them.

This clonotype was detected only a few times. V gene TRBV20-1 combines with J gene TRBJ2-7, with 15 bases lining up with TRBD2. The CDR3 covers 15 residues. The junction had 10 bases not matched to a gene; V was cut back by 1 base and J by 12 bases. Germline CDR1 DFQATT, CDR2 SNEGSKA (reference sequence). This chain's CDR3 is CSARVPGTSGRWSYF. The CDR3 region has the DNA TGCAGTGCTAGAGTGCCCGGGACTAGCGGGAGGTGGTCGTACTTC.

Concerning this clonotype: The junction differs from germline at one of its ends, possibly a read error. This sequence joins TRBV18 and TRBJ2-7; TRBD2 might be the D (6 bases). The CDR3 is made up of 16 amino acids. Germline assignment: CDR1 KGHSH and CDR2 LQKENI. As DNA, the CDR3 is TGTGCCAGCTCACCATGGGGCAGGAGGGACTCCTACGAGCGGTACTTC. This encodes CASSPWGRRDSYERYF.

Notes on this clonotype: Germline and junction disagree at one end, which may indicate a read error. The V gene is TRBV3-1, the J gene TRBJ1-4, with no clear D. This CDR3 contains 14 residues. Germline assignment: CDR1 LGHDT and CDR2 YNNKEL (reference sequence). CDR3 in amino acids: CAGSPQTTNEKLFF. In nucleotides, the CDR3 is TGTGCCGGCAGCCCACAAACAACTAATGAAAAACTGTTTTTT.

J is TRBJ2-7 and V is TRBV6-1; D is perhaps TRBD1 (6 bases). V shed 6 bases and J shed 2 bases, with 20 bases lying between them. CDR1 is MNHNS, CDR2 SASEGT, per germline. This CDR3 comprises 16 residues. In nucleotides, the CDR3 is TGTGCCAGCAGGGAACCCACAGGGCTTGATGCCTACGAGCAGTACTTC. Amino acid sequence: CASREPTGLDAYEQYF.

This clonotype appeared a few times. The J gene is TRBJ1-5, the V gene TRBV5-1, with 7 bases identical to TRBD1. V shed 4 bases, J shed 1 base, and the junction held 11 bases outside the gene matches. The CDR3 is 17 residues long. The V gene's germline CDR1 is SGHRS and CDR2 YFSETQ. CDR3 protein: CASSSRQGGRSNQPQHF. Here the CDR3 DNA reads TGCGCCAGCAGCAGCCGACAGGGTGGACGGAGCAATCAGCCCCAGCATTTT. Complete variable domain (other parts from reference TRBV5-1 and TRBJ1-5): KAGVTQTPRYLIKTRGQQVTLSCSPISGHRSVSWYQQTPGQGLQFLFEYFSETQRNKGNFPGRFSGRQFSNSRSEMNVSTLELGDSALYLCASSSRQGGRSNQPQHFGDGTRLSIL.

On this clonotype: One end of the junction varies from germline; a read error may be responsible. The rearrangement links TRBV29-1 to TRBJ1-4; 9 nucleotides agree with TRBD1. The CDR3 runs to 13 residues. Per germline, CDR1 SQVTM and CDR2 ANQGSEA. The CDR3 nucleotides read TGCAGCGATGAACAGGGGGCGCCTGAAAAACTGTTTTTT. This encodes CSDEQGAPEKLFF.

CDR3 coding DNA: TGTGCCAGTAGTATGCTCGAAAGCTCCTACAATGAGCAGTTCTTC. Encoded protein: CASSMLESSYNEQFF. The genes are TRBV19 and TRBJ2-1; D gene ambiguous. CDR1 and CDR2 (germline): LNHDA, SQIVND (reference sequence). V dropped 3 bases and J dropped 0 bases, with 9 bases sitting between them. This CDR3 contains 15 residues.

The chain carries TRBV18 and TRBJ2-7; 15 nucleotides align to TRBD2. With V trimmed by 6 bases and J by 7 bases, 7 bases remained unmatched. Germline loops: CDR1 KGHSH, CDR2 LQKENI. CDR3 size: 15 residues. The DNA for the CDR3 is TGTGCCAGCTCCCCCGGACTAGCGGGGGGGCGGGAGCAGTACTTC. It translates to CASSPGLAGGREQYF. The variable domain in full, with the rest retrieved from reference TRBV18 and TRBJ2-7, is NAGVMQNPRHLVRRRGQEARLRCSPMKGHSHVYWYRQLPEEGLKFMVYLQKENIIDESGMPKERFSAEFPKEGPSILRIQQVVRGDSAAYFCASSPGLAGGREQYFGPGTRLTVT.

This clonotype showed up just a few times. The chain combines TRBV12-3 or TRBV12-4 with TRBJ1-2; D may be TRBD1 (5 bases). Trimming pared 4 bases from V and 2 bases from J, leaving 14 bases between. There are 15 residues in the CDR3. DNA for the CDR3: TGTGCCAGCAGTTCAACCTGGGCAGGGAACTATGGCTACACCTTC. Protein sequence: CASSSTWAGNYGYTF.

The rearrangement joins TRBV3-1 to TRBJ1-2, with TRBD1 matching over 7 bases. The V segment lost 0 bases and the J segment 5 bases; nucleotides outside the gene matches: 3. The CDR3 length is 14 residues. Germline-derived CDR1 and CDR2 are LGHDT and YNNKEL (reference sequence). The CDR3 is CASSQDEGAYGYTF. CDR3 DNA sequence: TGTGCCAGCAGCCAAGACGAGGGGGCATATGGCTACACCTTC.

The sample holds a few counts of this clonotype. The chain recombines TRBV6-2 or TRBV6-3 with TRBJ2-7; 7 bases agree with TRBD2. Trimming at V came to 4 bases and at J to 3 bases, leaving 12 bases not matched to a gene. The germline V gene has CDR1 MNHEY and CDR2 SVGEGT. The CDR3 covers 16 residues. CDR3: CASSSGGGPVNYEQYF. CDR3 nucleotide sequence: TGTGCCAGCAGTTCGGGCGGGGGACCGGTTAACTACGAGCAGTACTTC.